Listed below are T cell receptor beta chains from one sample, sequenced in a study of blood T cell repertoires in COVID-19. Data came from immunoSEQ multiplex PCR; TCRdb stores just in-frame clones and leaves some out. In the table there are about 350,000 clones, 88% of which are singletons. The source material was peripheral blood. These receptors were collected from a woman between 65 and 79 years old with COVID-19, enrolled during active disease. CDR3s include the opening cysteine and the closing phenylalanine or tryptophan. Each record gives: V gene, J gene, CDR3 protein.

TRBV24-1	TRBJ2-2	CATSDLLPTGELFF
TRBV2	TRBJ2-3	CASSDDRDETHTSDTQYF
TRBV6-5	TRBJ1-3	CASSYSSSGNTIYF
TRBV28	TRBJ1-5	CASSLGRQGGQPQHF
TRBV7-2	TRBJ2-5	CASSLAESSSGGARETQYF
TRBV15	TRBJ2-1	CATRLRRGQSSYNEQFF
TRBV18	TRBJ2-1	CASLQIKSNEQFF
TRBV27	TRBJ1-3	CASSFRSGNTIYF
TRBV5-1	TRBJ1-2	CASSRDRGGAYGYTF
TRBV10-3	TRBJ2-5	CAISDPGHQETQYF
TRBV19	TRBJ1-2	CASSPTLRGGYTF
TRBV7-2	TRBJ2-1	CASSLDSGGGREQFF
TRBV6-6	TRBJ1-2	CASSYWGEDGYTF
TRBV28	TRBJ1-5	CASSLSGGGSQPQHF
TRBV6-5	TRBJ2-2	CASTSGEENTGELFF
TRBV9	TRBJ2-1	CASSPAGGPHNEQFF
TRBV5-6	TRBJ2-1	CASSLRQGMDDEQFF
TRBV5-6	TRBJ1-2	CASSLGQGSYGYTF
TRBV7-2	TRBJ2-4	CASSQGQDSPPYF
TRBV7-6	TRBJ2-2	CASSRLAGGPAGELFF
TRBV7-9	TRBJ1-5	CASSIEEGTQHF
TRBV6-2/TRBV6-3	TRBJ1-6	CASSFPNNSPLHF
TRBV3-1/TRBV3-2	TRBJ1-5	CASSQDDTGPNQPQHF
TRBV29-1	TRBJ1-2	CSVENLSGGAHGYTF
TRBV5-4	TRBJ2-1	CASSDRGQGTQFF
TRBV2	TRBJ2-7	CASSRDRGSYEQYF
TRBV29-1	TRBJ1-1	CSVDPLANTEAFF
TRBV14	TRBJ1-6	CASSQNLSPNSPLHF
TRBV9	TRBJ2-3	CASSLRGGTDTQYF
TRBV5-1	TRBJ1-2	CASSFAGQTNYGYTF
TRBV6-5	TRBJ1-6	CASRPPGVTHSPLHF
TRBV6-5	TRBJ1-2	CASSYSKAGGYTF
TRBV30	TRBJ2-5	CAWSLTSTSQTQYF
TRBV4-1	TRBJ1-6	CASSQGLQVPWNSPLHF
TRBV5-1	TRBJ1-1	CASSLGQGAGEAFF
TRBV3-1/TRBV3-2	TRBJ1-5	CASSLGQGNQPQHF
TRBV2	TRBJ2-7	CASAASGHYEQYF
TRBV30	TRBJ1-2	CAWSRKGQGGYGYTF
TRBV13	TRBJ1-1	CASKGRAWGNTEAFF
TRBV7-9	TRBJ1-1	CASTPLGATEAFF
TRBV3-1/TRBV3-2	TRBJ2-6	CASSQSDRSSGANVLTF
TRBV4-3	TRBJ2-3	CASSLTRATSGDVDTQYF
TRBV27	TRBJ1-2	CASRGLIHGYTF
TRBV29-1	TRBJ1-1	CSVSPGSPNTEAFF
TRBV27	TRBJ2-1	CASSAPGGNYNEQFF
TRBV2	TRBJ1-2	CASTGTGGSNYGYTF
TRBV10-3	TRBJ1-2	CAISDDRAAGYTF
TRBV5-4	TRBJ2-6	CASKVQGSGANVLTF
TRBV5-1	TRBJ2-5	CASSLALSSETQYF
TRBV4-3	TRBJ1-4	CASSPGSINEKLFF
TRBV11-2	TRBJ1-3	CASSLAGFGNTIYF
TRBV4-1	TRBJ1-5	CASSPDRGRHQPQHF
TRBV7-9	TRBJ2-3	CASSLADYSDTQYF
TRBV6-6	TRBJ2-7	CASSYSIMDNEQYF
TRBV19	TRBJ1-3	CASSIVGGTGNTIYF